These 23 T cell receptor beta chains came from one sample sequenced in a study of spatial heterogeneity in lung cancer. The time point here: sample taken at primary tumor resection. Unsorted tumor, nontumor lung tissue or cryopreserved PBMC supplied the whole RNA. From the 5' RACE reads, TCRdb called clonotypes with MiXCR, one entry per CDR3 protein. Among 50,000 to 55,000 distinct CDR3 sequences listed, approximately 7% were seen once. The sequencing here drew on PBMCs, taken at surgery. The receptors here all came from a female donor with early-stage non-small cell lung cancer.

The gene calls are TRBV6-2 or TRBV6-3 and TRBJ2-1; D is uncertain. CDR1 and CDR2 from the germline V gene are MNHEY and SVGEGT. The CDR3 is 12 amino acids. Trimming shortened V by 6 bases and J by 8 bases, and 11 bases separated the two germline ends. The CDR3 bases are TGTGCCAGCAGAAGTCGGCTCGATGAGCAGTTCTTC. It encodes CASRSRLDEQFF.

The chain recombines TRBV7-2 with TRBJ2-4, with 7 positions matching TRBD2. Germline trimming cut 8 bases from V and 2 bases from J; bases unmatched to any gene: 18. The CDR3 has 18 amino acids. In germline, CDR1 is SGHTA, CDR2 FQGNSA. In nucleotides, the CDR3 is TGTGCCAGCGTCTCTTTGGTGGGGGGGAGTACGACCAAAAACATTCAGTACTTC. This gives the protein CASVSLVGGSTTKNIQYF.

The sample holds a few counts of this clonotype. The chain couples TRBV7-9 to TRBJ1-3; unclear D gene. Germline V lookup: CDR1 SEHNR, CDR2 FQNEAQ (reference sequence). CDR3 length: 13 residues. Trimming pared 4 bases from V and 4 bases from J, leaving 8 bases between. CDR3 protein: CASSSSLGNTIYF. CDR3 in DNA: TGTGCCAGCAGCTCAAGCTTGGGAAACACCATATATTTT.

The V gene is TRBV5-5, the J gene TRBJ2-2; no clear D gene. Between the trimmed V and J ends, which lost 6 bases and 0 bases, there was a span of 9 bases. The CDR3 is made up of 14 amino acids. Germline loops: CDR1 SGHKS, CDR2 YYEKEE (reference sequence). CDR3 bases: TGTGCCAGCATCGCAGGCACGAACACCGGGGAGCTGTTTTTT. This gives the protein CASIAGTNTGELFF.

This clonotype was seen many times. The chain combines TRBV19 with TRBJ1-3; D remains ambiguous. Trimming stripped 6 bases from V and 0 bases from J, with 6 bases between. Germline V gene sequence: CDR1 LNHDA, CDR2 SQIVND (reference sequence). This CDR3 is 13 amino acids long. CDR3 in amino acids: CASRMSSGNTIYF. CDR3 nucleotides: TGTGCCAGTAGAATGAGCTCTGGAAACACCATATATTTT.

The sample holds one count of this clonotype. Given the absence of the conserved phenylalanine or tryptophan at the CDR3 end, a read error is likely. The chain recombines TRBV4-1 with TRBJ1-1, with D perhaps matching TRBD1 (5 bases). Looked up from germline, CDR1 is MGHRA and CDR2 is YSYEKL. V was shortened by 4 bases and J by 0 bases, with 12 bases between the two germline ends. This CDR3 comprises 15 residues. The DNA of the CDR3 is TGCGCCAGCAGCCGACCTCCGGGGGTGAACACTGAAGCTTTCTCT. Translation gives CASSRPPGVNTEAFS.

This clonotype was recorded many times. The J gene is TRBJ2-5, the V gene TRBV5-4; TRBD2 might be the D (6 bases). Germline CDR1 reads SGHNT; CDR2 reads YYREEE (reference sequence). V was cut by 4 bases and J by 2 bases, with 18 bases left in between. The CDR3 length is 16 residues. CDR3: CASSPPRRSGQETQYF. The DNA for the CDR3 is TGTGCCAGCAGCCCTCCCCGGCGGAGCGGGCAAGAGACCCAGTACTTC.

This clonotype came up a few times. V gene TRBV28 combines with J gene TRBJ2-3, with D possibly TRBD2 on 5 matching bases. The CDR3 contains 14 residues. Germline CDR1 and CDR2: MDHEN and SYDVKM. V lost 4 bases to trimming and J lost 5 bases, with 13 bases between them. The CDR3, as DNA: TGTGCCAGCAGTTCGCATACTAGAGTAGATACGCAGTATTTT. It encodes CASSSHTRVDTQYF.

This clonotype showed up many times. V and J are TRBV27 and TRBJ2-5; D is possibly TRBD1 (6 bases). Trimming cost V 5 bases and J 1 base, with 8 bases left between them. The CDR3 contains 13 residues. The germline V gene encodes CDR1 MNHEY and CDR2 SMNVEV (reference sequence). The CDR3 here is CASSQGSQETQYF. CDR3 coding DNA: TGTGCCAGCAGTCAGGGGTCCCAAGAGACCCAGTACTTC.

A few counts support this clonotype. The chain is built from TRBV20-1 and TRBJ2-1; D gene ambiguous. Germline V gives CDR1 DFQATT, CDR2 SNEGSKA (reference sequence). The CDR3 loop spans 13 amino acids. V was trimmed by 2 bases and J by 2 bases, leaving 7 bases between them. This CDR3 reads CSARTPPYNEQFF. CDR3 coding DNA: TGCAGTGCTAGAACTCCACCCTACAATGAGCAGTTCTTC.

This clonotype was counted only a few times. V gene TRBV7-9 combines with J gene TRBJ1-1, with no clear D. This CDR3 has 11 residues. Between the trimmed V and J ends, which lost 4 bases and 6 bases, there was a span of 6 bases. CDR1 is SEHNR, CDR2 FQNEAQ, per germline (reference sequence). The CDR3 region is CASSYTSEAFF. The CDR3 coding sequence is TGTGCCAGCAGCTATACGTCTGAAGCTTTCTTT.

This clonotype was observed at least ten times. This rearrangement joins TRBV5-6 to TRBJ2-2; 8 nucleotides align to TRBD1. The length of the CDR3 is 18 residues. Trimming at V came to 0 bases and at J to 4 bases, leaving 11 bases not matched to a gene. The germline V gene has CDR1 SGHDT and CDR2 YYEEEE. CDR3 residues: CASSLVPPGQGATGELFF. The CDR3 coding sequence is TGTGCCAGCAGCTTGGTACCGCCCGGACAGGGTGCCACCGGGGAGCTGTTTTTT.

The chain has TRBV19 and TRBJ1-2; D is perhaps TRBD1 (6 bases). CDR1 is LNHDA and CDR2 is SQIVND in the germline V gene (reference sequence). The CDR3 is 17 residues long. Trimming pared 5 bases from V and 4 bases from J, leaving 23 bases between. The CDR3 region is CASSSNLQGEPSYGYTF. The DNA for the CDR3 is TGTGCCAGTAGTTCAAACCTACAGGGAGAACCCTCCTATGGCTACACCTTC.

The table lists this clonotype with a few counts. The rearrangement links TRBV19 to TRBJ1-2; D is uncertain. Germline CDR1 is LNHDA and CDR2 is SQIVND (reference sequence). This CDR3 contains 11 residues. Trimming pared 5 bases from V and 5 bases from J, leaving 6 bases between. The CDR3 here is CASSRAYGYTF. The CDR3 DNA sequence: TGTGCCAGTAGTCGGGCTTATGGCTACACCTTC.

Ten or more counts support this clonotype. The chain employs TRBV7-9 and TRBJ2-7; 9 bases line up with TRBD1. The CDR3 runs to 16 residues. Germline V gives CDR1 SEHNR, CDR2 FQNEAQ (reference sequence). Trimming removed 5 bases from V and 2 bases from J; junction bases left unmatched: 10. CDR3 coding DNA: TGTGCCAGCAGCCTCCGGGGGACAGGGCCCCCCTACGAGCAGTACTTC. This codes for CASSLRGTGPPYEQYF.

This clonotype was recorded many times. The V gene is TRBV23-1, the J gene TRBJ1-5, with TRBD1 as a possible D gene (5 bases). TRBV23-1 is identified as an open reading frame with a role that is uncertain. With 6 bases removed from V and 5 bases from J, the gap between germline ends came to 14 bases. The CDR3 is 14 residues long. CDR3 nucleotides: TGCGCCAGCAGGCAACAGGCTCTCCATCAGCCCCAGCATTTT. It codes for CASRQQALHQPQHF.

This clonotype was observed many times. The V call is TRBV28, the J call TRBJ2-1, with 8 bases lining up with TRBD2. The CDR3 is 15 residues long. V was pared by 6 bases and J by 7 bases, with 11 bases of the junction left unmatched. CDR1 MDHEN and CDR2 SYDVKM come from the germline V gene. CDR3 protein: CASRPALAGGNEQFF. The CDR3, as DNA: TGTGCCAGCAGACCCGCCCTGGCGGGGGGTAATGAGCAGTTCTTC.

This clonotype was counted at least ten times. V usage is TRBV19 and J usage is TRBJ2-2; the D is unclear. CDR3 length: 11 amino acids. Per germline, CDR1 LNHDA and CDR2 SQIVND (reference sequence). With 9 bases removed from V and 7 bases from J, the gap between germline ends came to 9 bases. As DNA, the CDR3 is TGTGCCAGCCACAGTCTCGGGGAGCTGTTTTTT. Its protein is CASHSLGELFF.

This clonotype was seen at least ten times. V and J are TRBV19 and TRBJ2-3, with D perhaps TRBD1 or TRBD2 (5 bases each). V lost 6 bases to trimming and J lost 1 base, with 11 bases between them. CDR3 length: 14 residues. Germline values: CDR1 LNHDA, CDR2 SQIVND (reference sequence). This chain's CDR3 is CASRTGPGTDTQYF. CDR3 coding DNA: TGTGCCAGTAGAACGGGACCAGGCACAGATACGCAGTATTTT.

This clonotype showed up just a few times. This sequence joins TRBV7-9 and TRBJ2-1, with a possible D match to TRBD2 (6 bases). Germline values: CDR1 SEHNR, CDR2 FQNEAQ (reference sequence). The CDR3 covers 17 residues. V dropped 0 bases and J dropped 6 bases, with 18 bases sitting between them. CDR3 in DNA: TGTGCCAGCAGCTTAGCGCTTAATAGCGGAGCATCCAATGAGCAGTTCTTC. This encodes CASSLALNSGASNEQFF.

At least ten counts were recorded for this clonotype. The chain is built from TRBV2 and TRBJ2-1; D gene ambiguous. V lost 7 bases and J 7 bases, leaving 26 bases between the germline ends. This CDR3 spans 17 amino acids. CDR1 SNHLY and CDR2 FYNNEI come from the germline V gene. CDR3 DNA sequence: TGTGCCAGCACCGCGTGGAGTGGTGGTAGTACCGGGAATGAGCAGTTCTTC. Amino acid sequence: CASTAWSGGSTGNEQFF.

This clonotype was detected many times. DNA of the CDR3: TGTGCCAGCAGCTGGTTGGGTGGGGGGGCCACAGATACGCAGTATTTT. Protein product: CASSWLGGGATDTQYF. The chain links TRBV11-2 to TRBJ2-3, with D possibly TRBD2 on 7 matching bases. The CDR3 has 16 amino acids. V shed 4 bases and J shed 2 bases, with 16 bases lying between them. Germline V gene data show CDR1 as SGHAT and CDR2 as FQNNGV.

This clonotype was seen a few times. The rearrangement joins TRBV4-2 to TRBJ2-6; D is perhaps TRBD1 (6 bases). Germline loops: CDR1 LGHNA, CDR2 YNFKEQ. Trimming took 1 base from V and 0 from J, leaving 16 bases between them. The CDR3 has 19 amino acids. CDR3 protein: CASSQVGAELISGANVLTF. DNA for the CDR3: TGTGCCAGCAGCCAAGTGGGGGCAGAGCTTATCTCTGGGGCCAACGTCCTGACTTTC.